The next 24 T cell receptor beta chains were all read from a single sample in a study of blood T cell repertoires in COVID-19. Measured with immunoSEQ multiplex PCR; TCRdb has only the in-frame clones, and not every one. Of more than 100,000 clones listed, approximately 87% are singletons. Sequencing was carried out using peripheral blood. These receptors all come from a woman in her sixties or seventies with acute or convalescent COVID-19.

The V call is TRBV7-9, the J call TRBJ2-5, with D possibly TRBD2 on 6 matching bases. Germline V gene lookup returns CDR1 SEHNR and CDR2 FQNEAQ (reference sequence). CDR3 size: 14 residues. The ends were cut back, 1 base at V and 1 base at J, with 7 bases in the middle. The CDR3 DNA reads TGTGCCAGCAGCTTAGGGAGGGTCCAAGAGACCCAGTACTTC. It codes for CASSLGRVQETQYF.

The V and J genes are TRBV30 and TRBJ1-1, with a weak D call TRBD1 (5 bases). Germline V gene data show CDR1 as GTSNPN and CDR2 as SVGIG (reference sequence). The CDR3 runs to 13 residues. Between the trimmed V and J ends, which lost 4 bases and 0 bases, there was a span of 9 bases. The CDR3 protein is CAWKGVVNTEAFF. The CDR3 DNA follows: TGTGCCTGGAAAGGGGTGGTGAACACTGAAGCTTTCTTT.

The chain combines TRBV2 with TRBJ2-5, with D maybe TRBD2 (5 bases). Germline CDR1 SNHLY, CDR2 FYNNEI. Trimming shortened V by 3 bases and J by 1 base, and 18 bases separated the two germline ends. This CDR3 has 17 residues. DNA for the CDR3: TGTGCCAGCAGTGATCCCGTTTGGACTGTAGCCCAAGAGACCCAGTACTTC. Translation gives CASSDPVWTVAQETQYF.

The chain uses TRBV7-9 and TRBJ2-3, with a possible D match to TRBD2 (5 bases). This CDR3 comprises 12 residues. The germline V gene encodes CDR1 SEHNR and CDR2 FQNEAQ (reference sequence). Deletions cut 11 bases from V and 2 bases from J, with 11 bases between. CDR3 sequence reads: CAWTPSTDTQYF. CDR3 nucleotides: TGTGCCTGGACTCCATCCACAGATACGCAGTATTTT.

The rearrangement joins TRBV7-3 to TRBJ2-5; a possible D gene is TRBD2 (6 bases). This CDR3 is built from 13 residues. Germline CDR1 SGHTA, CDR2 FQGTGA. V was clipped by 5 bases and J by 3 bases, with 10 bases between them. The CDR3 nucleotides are TGTGCCAGCAGCCCCGGGACTGAAGAGACCCAGTACTTC. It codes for CASSPGTEETQYF.

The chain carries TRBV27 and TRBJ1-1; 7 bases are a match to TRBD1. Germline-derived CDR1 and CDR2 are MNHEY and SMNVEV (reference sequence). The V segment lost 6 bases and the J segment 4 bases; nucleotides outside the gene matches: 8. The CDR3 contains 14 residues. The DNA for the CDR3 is TGTGCCAGCAGCCTCACAGGGGCGAGCACTGAAGCTTTCTTT. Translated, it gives CASSLTGASTEAFF.

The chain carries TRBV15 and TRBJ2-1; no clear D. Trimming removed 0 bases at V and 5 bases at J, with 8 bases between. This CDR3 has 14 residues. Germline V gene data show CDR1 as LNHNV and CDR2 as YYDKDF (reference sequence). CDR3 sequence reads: CATSRDQLNNEQFF. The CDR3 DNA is TGTGCCACCAGCAGAGATCAACTAAACAATGAGCAGTTCTTC.

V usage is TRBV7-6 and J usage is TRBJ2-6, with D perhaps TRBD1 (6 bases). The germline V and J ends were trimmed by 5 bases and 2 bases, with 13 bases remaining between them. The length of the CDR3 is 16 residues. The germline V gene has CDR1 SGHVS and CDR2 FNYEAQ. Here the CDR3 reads CASSLRPGAGANVLTF. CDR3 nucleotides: TGTGCCAGCAGCCTACGACCAGGGGCTGGGGCCAACGTCCTGACTTTC.

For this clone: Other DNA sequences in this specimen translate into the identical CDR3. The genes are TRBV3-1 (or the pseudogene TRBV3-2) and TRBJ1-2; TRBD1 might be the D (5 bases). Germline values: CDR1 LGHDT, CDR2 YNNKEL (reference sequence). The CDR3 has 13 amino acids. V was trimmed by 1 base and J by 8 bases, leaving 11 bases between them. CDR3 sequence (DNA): TGTGCCAGCAGCCAAGGTCGGGGGTGGGGCTACACCTTC. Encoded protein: CASSQGRGWGYTF.

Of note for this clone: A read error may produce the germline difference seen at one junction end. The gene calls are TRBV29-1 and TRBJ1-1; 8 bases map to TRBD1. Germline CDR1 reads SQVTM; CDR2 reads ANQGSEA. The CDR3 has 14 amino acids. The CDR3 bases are TGCAGCGCTGAAGACAGGGGAAGATCCCCTGAAGCTTTCTTT. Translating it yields CSAEDRGRSPEAFF.

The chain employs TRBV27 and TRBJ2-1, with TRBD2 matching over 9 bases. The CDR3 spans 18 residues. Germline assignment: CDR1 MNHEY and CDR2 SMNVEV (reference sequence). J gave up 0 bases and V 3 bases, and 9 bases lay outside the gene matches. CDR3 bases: TGTGCCAGCAGTTTGAGGGCTAGCGGGACAAGCTCCTACAATGAGCAGTTCTTC. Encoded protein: CASSLRASGTSSYNEQFF.

The CDR3, as DNA: TGTGCCAGCAGCCCAGGGGGCGGCTACACCTTC. It specifies CASSPGGGYTF. The chain has TRBV6-5 and TRBJ1-2; 8 bases map to TRBD1. Germline trimming cut 6 bases from V and 8 bases from J; bases unmatched to any gene: 2. Germline values: CDR1 MNHEY, CDR2 SVGAGI. The CDR3 totals 11 residues.

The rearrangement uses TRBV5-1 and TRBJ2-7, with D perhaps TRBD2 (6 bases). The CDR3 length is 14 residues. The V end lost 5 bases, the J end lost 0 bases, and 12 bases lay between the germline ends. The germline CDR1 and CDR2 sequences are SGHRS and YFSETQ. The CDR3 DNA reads TGCGCCAGCAGTTGGGGGGATGACTCCTACGAGCAGTACTTC. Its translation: CASSWGDDSYEQYF.

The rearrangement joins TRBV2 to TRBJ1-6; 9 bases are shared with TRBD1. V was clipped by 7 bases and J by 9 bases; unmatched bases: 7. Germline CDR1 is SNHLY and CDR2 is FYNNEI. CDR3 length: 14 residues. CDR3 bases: TGTGCCAGCACAAGGACAGGGGTCACTTCACCCCTCCACTTT. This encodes CASTRTGVTSPLHF.

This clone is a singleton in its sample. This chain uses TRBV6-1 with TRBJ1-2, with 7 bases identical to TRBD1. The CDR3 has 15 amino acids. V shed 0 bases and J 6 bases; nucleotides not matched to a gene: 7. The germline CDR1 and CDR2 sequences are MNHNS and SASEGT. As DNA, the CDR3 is TGTGCCAGCAGTGAAGCCGCAGGGGGGAGGAATGGCTACACCTTC. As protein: CASSEAAGGRNGYTF.

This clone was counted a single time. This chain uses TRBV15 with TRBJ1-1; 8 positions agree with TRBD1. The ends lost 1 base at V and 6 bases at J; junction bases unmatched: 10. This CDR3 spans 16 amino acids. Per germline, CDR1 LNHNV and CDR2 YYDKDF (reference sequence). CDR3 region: CATSRGIGQGGAEAFF. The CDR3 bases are TGTGCCACCAGCAGAGGGATAGGACAGGGAGGCGCTGAAGCTTTCTTT.

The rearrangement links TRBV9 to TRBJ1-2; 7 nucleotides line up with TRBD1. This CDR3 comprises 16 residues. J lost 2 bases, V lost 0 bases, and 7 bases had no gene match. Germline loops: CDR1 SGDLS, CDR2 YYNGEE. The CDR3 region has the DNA TGTGCCAGCAGCGTAGCCTGGACAGGCCTGAACTATGGCTACACCTTC. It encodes CASSVAWTGLNYGYTF.

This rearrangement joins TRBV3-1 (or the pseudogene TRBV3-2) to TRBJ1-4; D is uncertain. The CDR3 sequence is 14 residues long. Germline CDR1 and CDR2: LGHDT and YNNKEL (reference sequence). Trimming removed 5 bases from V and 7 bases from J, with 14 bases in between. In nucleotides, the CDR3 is TGTGCCAGCAGCTTACGGTCCCTTGGTGAAAAACTGTTTTTT. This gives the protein CASSLRSLGEKLFF.

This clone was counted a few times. The CDR3 reads CASSLGGVGGYTF. CDR3 in DNA: TGTGCCAGCAGCCTCGGAGGGGTCGGGGGCTACACCTTC. V and J are TRBV3-1 (or the pseudogene TRBV3-2) and TRBJ1-2, with D possibly matching TRBD1 (5 bases). In germline, CDR1 is LGHDT, CDR2 YNNKEL (reference sequence). V lost 4 bases and J 8 bases, leaving 14 bases between the germline ends. The CDR3 consists of 13 residues.

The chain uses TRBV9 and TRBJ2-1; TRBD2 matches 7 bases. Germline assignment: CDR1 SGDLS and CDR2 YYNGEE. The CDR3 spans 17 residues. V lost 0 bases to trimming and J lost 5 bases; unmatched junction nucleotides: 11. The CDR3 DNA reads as TGTGCCAGCAGCGTAGGCGCTAGGCGGGAGAGGGACAATGAGCAGTTCTTC. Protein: CASSVGARRERDNEQFF.

CDR3 protein: CASSPRGLTLHTEAFF. CDR3 nucleotide sequence: TGTGCCAGCTCACCAAGGGGGTTAACACTTCACACTGAAGCTTTCTTT. The rearrangement links TRBV18 to TRBJ1-1, with D maybe TRBD1 (6 bases). V lost 2 bases to trimming and J lost 3 bases, with 16 bases between them. This CDR3 contains 16 residues. CDR1 KGHSH and CDR2 LQKENI come from the germline V gene.

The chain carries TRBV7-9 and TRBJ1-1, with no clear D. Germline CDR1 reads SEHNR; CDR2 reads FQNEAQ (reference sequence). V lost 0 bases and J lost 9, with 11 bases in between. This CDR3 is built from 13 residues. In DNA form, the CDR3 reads TGTGCCAGCAGCTTAGCTGGAGTTCAAAAAGCTTTCTTT. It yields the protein CASSLAGVQKAFF.

The CDR3 reads CASSVGDILYEQYF. In nucleotides, the CDR3 is TGTGCCAGCAGCGTAGGTGACATCCTCTACGAGCAGTACTTC. V usage is TRBV9 and J usage is TRBJ2-7, with unresolved D. This CDR3 has 14 residues. The V gene lost 0 bases and the J gene lost 3 bases, with 10 bases spanning the gap. Germline values: CDR1 SGDLS, CDR2 YYNGEE.

The CDR3 sequence: CASSRPGQGKDGYTF. The CDR3 DNA reads TGTGCCAGCAGCAGGCCGGGACAGGGGAAGGATGGCTACACCTTC. This chain uses TRBV28 with TRBJ1-2; TRBD1 matches 10 bases. The V gene end was trimmed by 6 bases and the J gene end by 6 bases; junction bases not matched to a gene: 10. This CDR3 region has 15 residues. Germline V gene data show CDR1 as MDHEN and CDR2 as SYDVKM.